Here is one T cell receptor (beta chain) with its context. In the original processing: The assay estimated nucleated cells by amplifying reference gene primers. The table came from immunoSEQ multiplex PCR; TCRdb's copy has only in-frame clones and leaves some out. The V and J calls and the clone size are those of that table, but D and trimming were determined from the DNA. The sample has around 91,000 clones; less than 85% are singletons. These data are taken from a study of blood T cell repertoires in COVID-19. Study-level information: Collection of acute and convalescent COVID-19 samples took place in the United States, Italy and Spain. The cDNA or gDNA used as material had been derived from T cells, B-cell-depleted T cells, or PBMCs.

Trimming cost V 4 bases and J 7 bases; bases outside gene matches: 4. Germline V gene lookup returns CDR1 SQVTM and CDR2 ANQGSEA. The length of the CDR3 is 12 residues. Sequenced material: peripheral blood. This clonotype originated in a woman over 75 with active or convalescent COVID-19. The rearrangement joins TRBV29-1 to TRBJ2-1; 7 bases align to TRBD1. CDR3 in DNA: TGCAGCGTTGTCGGGGACAGTAATGAGCAGTTCTTC. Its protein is CSVVGDSNEQFF.